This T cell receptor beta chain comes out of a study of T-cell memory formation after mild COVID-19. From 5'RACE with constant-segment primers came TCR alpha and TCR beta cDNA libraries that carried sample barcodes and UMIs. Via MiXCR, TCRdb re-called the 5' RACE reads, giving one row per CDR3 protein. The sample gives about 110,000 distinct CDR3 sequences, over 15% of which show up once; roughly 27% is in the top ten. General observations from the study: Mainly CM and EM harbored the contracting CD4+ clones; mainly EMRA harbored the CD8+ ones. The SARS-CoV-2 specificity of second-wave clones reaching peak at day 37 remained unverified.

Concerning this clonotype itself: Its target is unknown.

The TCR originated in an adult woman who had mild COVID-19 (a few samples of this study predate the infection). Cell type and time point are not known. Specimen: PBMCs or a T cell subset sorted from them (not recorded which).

The CDR3 loop reads CATSSGTSGTDTQYF. The DNA for the CDR3 is TGTGCCACCAGCAGTGGGACTAGCGGCACAGATACGCAGTATTTT. The chain uses TRBV15 and TRBJ2-3; 10 nucleotides line up with TRBD2. CDR3 length equals 15 residues. V lost 3 bases and J lost 1; bases outside the gene matches: 1. Germline values: CDR1 LNHNV, CDR2 YYDKDF (reference sequence).